This is a list of T cell receptor beta chains from one sample in a study of blood T cells in healthy people across ages. TCRdb independently ran MiXCR on the 5' RACE reads; one entry per CDR3 protein. The sample lists approximately 940,000 distinct CDR3 sequences, 48% occurring once. Sequenced sample: blood. These receptors came from a man aged 25 to 40 in good health. Both conserved end residues are part of each CDR3. The D gene is left open where the match is weak. Size is omitted from some rows. Given values are once, few, many or a class for expanded clones.

D gene: TRBD2; V gene: TRBV20-1; J gene: TRBJ2-7; clone size: .; CDR3 protein: CSAAGVTYEQYF; CDR3 DNA: TGCAGTGCTGCGGGGGTTACCTACGAGCAGTACTTC
D gene: .; V gene: TRBV10-3; J gene: TRBJ1-1; clone size: .; CDR3 protein: CVISESLGGSGLNTEAFF; CDR3 DNA: TGTGTCATCAGTGAGTCGCTCGGGGGCTCAGGGTTGAACACTGAAGCTTTCTTT
D gene: TRBD1; V gene: TRBV4-1; J gene: TRBJ2-7; clone size: few; CDR3 protein: CASSREGQGGEQYF; CDR3 DNA: TGCGCCAGCAGCCGCGAAGGACAGGGAGGCGAGCAGTACTTC
D gene: .; V gene: TRBV12-5; J gene: TRBJ2-3; clone size: few; CDR3 protein: CASAAGSTDTQYF; CDR3 DNA: TGTGCTAGTGCGGCGGGGAGCACAGATACGCAGTATTTT
D gene: TRBD1; V gene: TRBV18; J gene: TRBJ2-7; clone size: few; CDR3 protein: CASSPTGENYEQYF; CDR3 DNA: TGTGCCAGCTCACCCACAGGGGAAAACTACGAGCAGTACTTC
D gene: .; V gene: TRBV18; J gene: TRBJ2-1; clone size: many; CDR3 protein: CASSPESSYNEQFF; CDR3 DNA: TGTGCCAGCTCACCGGAGAGCTCCTACAATGAGCAGTTCTTC
D gene: .; V gene: TRBV4-2; J gene: TRBJ2-1; clone size: .; CDR3 protein: CASSRDRFAVGLYNEQFF; CDR3 DNA: TGTGCCAGCAGCCGCGACCGATTTGCGGTGGGACTCTACAATGAGCAGTTCTTC
D gene: TRBD2; V gene: TRBV20-1; J gene: TRBJ2-5; clone size: many; CDR3 protein: CSARVGGSQETQYF; CDR3 DNA: TGCAGTGCTAGAGTTGGCGGGAGCCAAGAGACCCAGTACTTC
D gene: TRBD2; V gene: TRBV25-1; J gene: TRBJ2-7; clone size: few; CDR3 protein: CASSYWGGIYNEQYF; CDR3 DNA: TGTGCCAGCAGTTATTGGGGAGGGATCTACAACGAGCAGTACTTC
D gene: .; V gene: TRBV28; J gene: TRBJ2-5; clone size: .; CDR3 protein: CASSLMGSGETQYF; CDR3 DNA: TGTGCCAGCAGTTTAATGGGGAGCGGTGAGACCCAGTACTTC
D gene: .; V gene: TRBV4-3; J gene: TRBJ1-2; clone size: few; CDR3 protein: CASSQDAGIVVYGYTF; CDR3 DNA: TGCGCCAGCAGCCAAGATGCGGGTATTGTCGTTTATGGCTACACCTTC
D gene: .; V gene: TRBV24-1; J gene: TRBJ2-1; clone size: .; CDR3 protein: CATSDFGLTGSGGEQFF; CDR3 DNA: TGTGCCACCAGTGATTTTGGACTGACAGGGTCCGGGGGTGAGCAGTTCTTC
D gene: TRBD2; V gene: TRBV3-1; J gene: TRBJ2-1; clone size: .; CDR3 protein: CASSQEPGGPFEQFF; CDR3 DNA: TGTGCCAGCAGCCAAGAGCCGGGGGGGCCGTTTGAGCAGTTCTTC
D gene: .; V gene: TRBV28; J gene: TRBJ1-1; clone size: once; CDR3 protein: CASSKWDTEAFF; CDR3 DNA: TGTGCCAGCAGCAAGTGGGACACTGAAGCTTTCTTT
D gene: .; V gene: TRBV6-5; J gene: TRBJ2-6; clone size: few; CDR3 protein: CATNRVAGANVLTF; CDR3 DNA: TGTGCCACGAACAGGGTGGCTGGGGCCAACGTCCTGACTTTC
D gene: TRBD1; V gene: TRBV12-3/TRBV12-4; J gene: TRBJ1-5; clone size: .; CDR3 protein: CASSLVFGGQGVRGNQPQHF; CDR3 DNA: TGTGCCAGCAGTTTAGTGTTCGGGGGACAGGGGGTTAGGGGCAATCAGCCCCAGCATTTT
D gene: TRBD1; V gene: TRBV28; J gene: TRBJ2-3; clone size: .; CDR3 protein: CASRKAGTVTDTQYF; CDR3 DNA: TGTGCCAGCAGGAAAGCAGGGACAGTCACAGATACGCAGTATTTT
D gene: .; V gene: TRBV4-2; J gene: TRBJ1-4; clone size: .; CDR3 protein: CASSQEPDGGRANEKLFF; CDR3 DNA: TGTGCCAGCAGCCAAGAGCCGGACGGAGGCAGGGCGAATGAAAAACTGTTTTTT
D gene: .; V gene: TRBV30; J gene: TRBJ1-1; clone size: .; CDR3 protein: CAWSSGGGTEAFF; CDR3 DNA: TGTGCCTGGAGTTCGGGGGGGGGGACAGAAGCTTTCTTT
D gene: .; V gene: TRBV9; J gene: TRBJ2-5; clone size: .; CDR3 protein: CANSVSGTETQYF; CDR3 DNA: TGTGCCAACAGCGTCTCCGGGACCGAGACCCAGTACTTC
D gene: TRBD2; V gene: TRBV5-1; J gene: TRBJ2-3; clone size: .; CDR3 protein: CASSPGLAGGPSDTQYF; CDR3 DNA: TGCGCCAGCAGCCCGGGACTAGCGGGGGGGCCCTCAGATACGCAGTATTTT
D gene: .; V gene: TRBV7-8; J gene: TRBJ2-2; clone size: .; CDR3 protein: CASSRVEGVTGELFF; CDR3 DNA: TGTGCCAGCAGCAGGGTTGAGGGGGTGACCGGGGAGCTGTTTTTT
D gene: TRBD1; V gene: TRBV29-1; J gene: TRBJ2-7; clone size: few; CDR3 protein: CSVEGQGTREQYF; CDR3 DNA: TGCAGCGTTGAGGGACAGGGGACCCGCGAGCAGTACTTC
D gene: .; V gene: TRBV12-3/TRBV12-4; J gene: TRBJ2-3; clone size: .; CDR3 protein: CASSSSRADTQYF; CDR3 DNA: TGTGCCAGCAGTAGCAGCCGGGCAGATACGCAGTATTTT
D gene: TRBD2; V gene: TRBV6-4; J gene: TRBJ2-1; clone size: .; CDR3 protein: CASSELAGGNNEQFF; CDR3 DNA: TGTGCCAGCAGTGAGCTAGCGGGGGGGAACAATGAGCAGTTCTTC
D gene: .; V gene: TRBV4-1; J gene: TRBJ2-7; clone size: once; CDR3 protein: CASSQGTGSRSYEQYF; CDR3 DNA: TGCGCCAGCAGCCAAGGGACGGGCTCGAGGTCCTACGAGCAGTACTTC
D gene: TRBD2; V gene: TRBV5-1; J gene: TRBJ2-5; clone size: many; CDR3 protein: CASSRGVTSGKETQYF; CDR3 DNA: TGCGCCAGCAGCCGGGGTGTAACTAGCGGTAAAGAGACCCAGTACTTC
D gene: .; V gene: TRBV6-1; J gene: TRBJ2-7; clone size: .; CDR3 protein: CASRAQAYEQYF; CDR3 DNA: TGTGCCAGCAGAGCACAGGCGTACGAGCAGTACTTC
D gene: TRBD1; V gene: TRBV4-1; J gene: TRBJ2-7; clone size: .; CDR3 protein: CASSHGTGGYYEQYF; CDR3 DNA: TGCGCCAGCAGCCACGGGACAGGGGGATACTACGAGCAGTACTTC
D gene: .; V gene: TRBV6-5; J gene: TRBJ2-7; clone size: .; CDR3 protein: CTSLGLGEQYF; CDR3 DNA: TGTACCAGTCTGGGCCTTGGCGAGCAGTACTTC
D gene: TRBD2; V gene: TRBV7-2; J gene: TRBJ2-7; clone size: .; CDR3 protein: CASSLSLAVGSYERYF; CDR3 DNA: TGTGCCAGCAGCTTAAGCCTAGCGGTCGGATCCTACGAGCGGTACTTC
D gene: .; V gene: TRBV3-1; J gene: TRBJ2-7; clone size: .; CDR3 protein: CASSYGTPLEQYF; CDR3 DNA: TGTGCCAGCAGTTACGGGACACCCCTGGAGCAGTACTTC
D gene: .; V gene: TRBV20-1; J gene: TRBJ1-1; clone size: few; CDR3 protein: CSASLPRAMNTEAFF; CDR3 DNA: TGCAGTGCTAGCCTACCCCGAGCCATGAACACTGAAGCTTTCTTT
D gene: .; V gene: TRBV13; J gene: TRBJ2-7; clone size: many; CDR3 protein: CASSRYYEQYF; CDR3 DNA: TGTGCCAGCAGTCGTTATTACGAGCAGTACTTC
D gene: .; V gene: TRBV29-1; J gene: TRBJ2-7; clone size: .; CDR3 protein: CSVGQGGKEQYF; CDR3 DNA: TGCAGCGTTGGGCAGGGGGGAAAGGAGCAGTACTTC
D gene: .; V gene: TRBV10-3; J gene: TRBJ1-1; clone size: .; CDR3 protein: CAIRGGVNTEAFF; CDR3 DNA: TGTGCCATTAGGGGAGGAGTGAACACTGAAGCTTTCTTT
D gene: .; V gene: TRBV29-1; J gene: TRBJ2-2; clone size: .; CDR3 protein: CSVASSSDTGELFF; CDR3 DNA: TGCAGCGTTGCCTCTAGCTCCGACACCGGGGAGCTGTTTTTT
D gene: .; V gene: TRBV12-3/TRBV12-4; J gene: TRBJ2-3; clone size: .; CDR3 protein: CASSLGGPIDTQYF; CDR3 DNA: TGTGCCAGCAGTTTGGGGGGTCCCATCGATACGCAGTATTTT
D gene: .; V gene: TRBV30; J gene: TRBJ1-6; clone size: .; CDR3 protein: CAWTADGISPLHF; CDR3 DNA: TGTGCCTGGACCGCCGACGGCATTTCACCCCTCCACTTT